This T cell receptor (beta chain) was sequenced in a study of T cell responses to AZD1222 COVID-19 vaccine. Study results and caveats: Baseline antibody screening turned up just five to seven seropositive AZD1222 recipients. Repertoire collection took place solely once the T cell response had peaked. Vaccine-associated CD4 TCRs ranged over spike, dominating at 160-218 and 743-854.

In regard to this clone: Its antigen is unknown.

Second doses were pooled across both intervals (about 4 or about 12 weeks). This CDR3 contains 17 residues. V shed 0 bases, J shed 1 base, and the junction held 3 bases outside the gene matches. Per the germline V gene, CDR1 is SEHNR and CDR2 is FQNEAQ (reference sequence). Profiled with immunoSEQ multiplex PCR; TCRdb holds only in-frame clones, not every one. The sample has about 94,000 clones, around 87% seen once. This receptor was obtained from an adult who received the AZD1222 COVID-19 vaccine. The rearrangement links TRBV7-9 to TRBJ2-1; TRBD1 matches 10 bases. The sample was peripheral blood, taken 28 days after the second AZD1222 dose. CDR3 in DNA: TGTGCCAGCAGCTTAGCGGGACAGGGGCATTCCTACAATGAGCAGTTCTTC. It yields the protein CASSLAGQGHSYNEQFF.